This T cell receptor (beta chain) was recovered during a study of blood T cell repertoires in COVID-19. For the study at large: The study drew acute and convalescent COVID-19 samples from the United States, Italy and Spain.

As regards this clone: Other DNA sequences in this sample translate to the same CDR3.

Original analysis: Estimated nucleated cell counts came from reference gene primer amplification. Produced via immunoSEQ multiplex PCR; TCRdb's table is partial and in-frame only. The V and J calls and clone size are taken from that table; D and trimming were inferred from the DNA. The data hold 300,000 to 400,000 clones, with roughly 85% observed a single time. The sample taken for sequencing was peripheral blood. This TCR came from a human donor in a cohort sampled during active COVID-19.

In nucleotides, the CDR3 is TGTGCCAGCAGCGAGGACAGGGGCGGCTACACCTTC. Encoded protein: CASSEDRGGYTF. The chain links TRBV2 to TRBJ1-2; 9 bases line up with TRBD1. The germline gives CDR1 SNHLY, CDR2 FYNNEI. With V trimmed by 6 bases and J by 8 bases, 4 bases remained unmatched. This CDR3 comprises 12 residues.